Included here is one T cell receptor beta chain sequence, with context. Its antigen has not been determined. No quality values exist for individual bases; no much larger clone is one base distant. Spanning cysteine to phenylalanine, the CDR3 consists of 17 amino acids. Here the CDR3 DNA is all that survives: 51 bases in frame from base 1. CDR1 and CDR2 were assigned from the germline V gene as LGHNA and YSLEER. V is cut by 3 bases and J by 10 bases, and the space between the germline ends is 22 bases. The immunoSEQ Assay, a bias-controlled multiplex PCR, was used to amplify TCRbeta CDR3 regions from genomic DNA. Per the authors' processing: Nucleated cell counts per sample were estimated from amplification of reference gene primers within the assay. Sequence reads were collapsed and filtered to measure the absolute abundance of every unique TCRbeta CDR3 rearrangement. For each sample, productive Simpson clonality was calculated as the square root of Simpson's diversity index across productive rearrangements. In TCRdb, the immuneACCESS table is reduced to in-frame sequences with V and J assigned. These tables do not hold every clone; where another copy was compared, an unresolved V gene accounts for under half, and the others remain unexplained. V and J calls plus clone size are reproduced from that table; the DNA served to infer D and trimming. This sample has over 200,000 clones in its table, and roughly four fifths of those were observed once. The ten top clones hold approximately 1.8% of the sample.

Participants in the prospective study were enrolled through a virtual design, were aged about 18 to 100 years, and lived in 24 United States geographic areas. To assign participants to cohorts, the prospective study relied on clinical history that participants themselves reported in a screening survey and a study questionnaire. Recovered participants in ImmuneRACE Cohort 3 were defined as having two consecutive negative NP/OP PCR tests, clearance from a healthcare professional, or resolution of symptoms. Mobile phlebotomists in the prospective study collected whole blood, serum and a nasopharyngeal or oropharyngeal swab from every participant. Additional blood draws and questionnaires over an approximately two-month period could optionally be provided by prospective study participants. Blood samples from the prospective study were shipped frozen or at room temperature prior to DNA extraction. The source of the sample is a study of blood T cell repertoires in COVID-19 (dated by TCRdb to 2018 to 2020). Some background on the complete study: Collaborator samples came from the United States, Italy and Spain and covered acute and convalescent phases of COVID-19. The dataset comprised deeply sampled blood TCRbeta repertoires from subjects exposed to, actively infected with, or recovered from COVID-19. The repertoires were made available in a free public database intended to serve as a resource for research on the immune response to SARS-CoV-2. Nearly every sample came with metadata listing a de-identified subject ID, COVID-19 status, age in years and sex. The samples were drawn from two sources: the first 160 participants of the ongoing ImmuneRACE study, and 1,000 to 1,500 subjects contributed by 6 global collaborators. Where available, HLA class I and class II types were obtained from metadata supplied by the sample provider rather than from assay-based typing. The prospective study material was composed of cDNA or gDNA derived from T cells, B-cell-depleted T cells, or PBMCs.

The paper as a whole reports these results and caveats: The amount of clinical and demographic metadata varied by source and participant and was provided uncurated.

The sequencing sample was made of PBMCs or T cells enriched from blood (not recorded which). The rearrangement combines TRBV4-3 with TRBJ1-6; possibly the D gene is TRBD1, per 6 matching bases. This sequence originates from a man in his sixties who had recovered from COVID-19. For the CDR3, the sequence is CASSQVFFGSRGSPLHF. Here is the DNA: TGCGCCAGCAGCCAGGTATTCTTCGGGTCCAGGGGCTCACCCCTCCACTTT.